Reported below is one T cell receptor (beta chain). The sample comes from a study of blood T cell repertoires in COVID-19. Overall study context: Samples taken during acute and convalescent COVID-19 were collected in the United States, Italy and Spain. PBMCs, B-cell-depleted T cells, or T cells provided the cDNA or gDNA that made up the material.

Germline CDR1 MNHEY, CDR2 SVGEGT. Unmatched junction bases numbered 5, after V lost 5 bases and J lost 8 bases. This CDR3 contains 12 residues. Authors' analysis steps: Nucleated cell counts were estimated from reference gene primer amplification. Generated by immunoSEQ multiplex PCR, the TCRdb table keeps only in-frame clones and is missing some. That table supplies the V and J calls and clone size; D and trimming were determined from the DNA. The table has approximately 84,000 clones, roughly 90% seen once. J is TRBJ1-2 and V is TRBV6-2 or TRBV6-3, with 7 bases lining up with TRBD1. The specimen was peripheral blood. This receptor was identified in a human donor with active COVID-19. The donor label of this sample is uncertain. The DNA of the CDR3 is TGTGCCAGCAGTACAGGGGTTGGCGGCTACACCTTC. Translated: CASSTGVGGYTF.